The sequence of this T cell receptor beta chain was determined in a study of beta chain features in type 1 diabetes. Overall study findings and caveats: TCRB CDR3s from Type 1 diabetes patients were moderately but significantly shorter in all four CD4+ subsets.

CD4+ naive, central memory, regulatory and stem cell-like memory subsets were isolated by sorting on CD45RO/CCR7/CD25/CD127/CD95/CD27. As for this clone: Antigen specificity is unknown.

Unmatched junction bases numbered 15, after V lost 2 bases and J lost 3 bases. There are 18 residues in the CDR3. Looked up from germline, CDR1 is GTSNPN and CDR2 is SVGIG (reference sequence). Reverse transcribing all isolated RNA meant expressed TCRB transcripts were sequenced. TCRdb's table, derived via immunoSEQ multiplex PCR, lists solely in-frame clones and lacks some. This sample has about 270,000 clones, with more than 13% found just once. The origin of this receptor is a man younger than 40 with type 1 diabetes. The sequencing input was naive CD4+ T cells from blood. This rearrangement joins TRBV30 to TRBJ2-3; 9 nucleotides align to TRBD2. CDR3 nucleotides: TGTGCCTGGAGTACCCGGGGTAGCGGGAGCCCCGGGACAGATACGCAGTATTTT. It is translated as CAWSTRGSGSPGTDTQYF.